The present T cell receptor (beta chain) was sequenced within a study of T cells in Graves' hyperthyroidism and ophthalmopathy. CDR1 and CDR2 from the germline V gene are GTSNPN and SVGIG (reference sequence). The length of the CDR3 is 13 residues. Trimming removed 3 bases at V and 8 bases at J, with 13 bases between. From RNA transcripts, TCR beta CDR3 regions were amplified. Using the HTBI primer set, a first-round RT-PCR was run on the TCR CDR3. TCRdb re-called the multiplex PCR reads with MiXCR, one entry per CDR3 protein. The sample has roughly 710,000 distinct CDR3 sequences, around 40% seen once.

This chain links TRBV30 with TRBJ1-4, with unresolved D. This sequence was found in a woman aged 40 to 50 with Graves' hyperthyroidism. Sequences were obtained from blood. CDR3 loop: CAWRGRPGEKLFF. As DNA, the CDR3 is TGTGCCTGGAGAGGCCGGCCCGGGGAAAAACTGTTTTTT.